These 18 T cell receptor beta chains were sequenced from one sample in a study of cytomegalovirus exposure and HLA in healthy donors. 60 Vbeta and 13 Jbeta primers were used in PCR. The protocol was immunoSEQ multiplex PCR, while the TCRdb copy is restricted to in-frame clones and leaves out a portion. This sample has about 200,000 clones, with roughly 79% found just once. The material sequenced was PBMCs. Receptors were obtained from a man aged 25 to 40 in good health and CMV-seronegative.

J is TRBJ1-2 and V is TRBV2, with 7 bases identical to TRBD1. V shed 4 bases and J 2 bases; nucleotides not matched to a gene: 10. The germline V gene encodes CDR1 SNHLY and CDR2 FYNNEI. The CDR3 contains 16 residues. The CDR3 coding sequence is TGTGCCAGCAGTGTTGGGGAAGGGGGACAGAACTATGGCTACACCTTC. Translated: CASSVGEGGQNYGYTF.

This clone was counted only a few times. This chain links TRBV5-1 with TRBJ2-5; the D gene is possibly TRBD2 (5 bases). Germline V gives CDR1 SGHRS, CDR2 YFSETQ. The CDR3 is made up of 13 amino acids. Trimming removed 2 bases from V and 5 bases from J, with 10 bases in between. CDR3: CASSLEGRETQYF. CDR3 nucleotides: TGCGCCAGCAGCTTAGAGGGCCGGGAGACCCAGTACTTC.

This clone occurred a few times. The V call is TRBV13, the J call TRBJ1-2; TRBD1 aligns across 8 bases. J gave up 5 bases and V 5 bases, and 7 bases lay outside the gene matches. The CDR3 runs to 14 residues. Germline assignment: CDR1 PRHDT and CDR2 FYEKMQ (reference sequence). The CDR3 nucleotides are TGTGCCAGCAGCGATTGGACAGGGTCGTATGGCTACACCTTC. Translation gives CASSDWTGSYGYTF.

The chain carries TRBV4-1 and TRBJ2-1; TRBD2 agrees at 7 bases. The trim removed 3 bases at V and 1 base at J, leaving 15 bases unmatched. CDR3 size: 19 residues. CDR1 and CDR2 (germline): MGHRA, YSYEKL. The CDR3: CASSQRSPGLYRSYNEQFF. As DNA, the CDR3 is TGCGCCAGCAGCCAGAGATCACCGGGACTATATCGGTCCTACAATGAGCAGTTCTTC.

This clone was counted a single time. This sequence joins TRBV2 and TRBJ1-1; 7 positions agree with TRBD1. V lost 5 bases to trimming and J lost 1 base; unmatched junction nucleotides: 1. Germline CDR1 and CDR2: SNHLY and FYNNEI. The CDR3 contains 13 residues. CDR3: CASSNRGNTEAFF. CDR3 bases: TGTGCCAGCAGTAACAGGGGGAACACTGAAGCTTTCTTT. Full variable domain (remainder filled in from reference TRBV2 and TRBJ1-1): EPEVTQTPSHQVTQMGQEVILRCVPISNHLYFYWYRQILGQKVEFLVSFYNNEISEKSEIFDDQFSVERPDGSNFTLKIRSTKLEDSAMYFCASSNRGNTEAFFGQGTRLTVV.

For the CDR3, the DNA is TGCGCCAGCAGCCAAGTACCCCCTGGGGGAGGACAAGAGACCCAGTACTTC. This gives the protein CASSQVPPGGGQETQYF. V usage is TRBV4-1 and J usage is TRBJ2-5; maybe TRBD2 (6 bases). The V end lost 1 base, the J end lost 2 bases, and 17 bases lay between the germline ends. Looked up from germline, CDR1 is MGHRA and CDR2 is YSYEKL. This CDR3 region has 17 residues.

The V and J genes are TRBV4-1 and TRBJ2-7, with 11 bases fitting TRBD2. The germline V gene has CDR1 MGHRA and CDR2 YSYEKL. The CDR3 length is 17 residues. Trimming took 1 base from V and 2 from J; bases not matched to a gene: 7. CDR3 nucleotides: TGCGCCAGCAGCCAAGGAAGCAAGGGACTAGCGGCCTACGAGCAGTACTTC. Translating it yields CASSQGSKGLAAYEQYF.

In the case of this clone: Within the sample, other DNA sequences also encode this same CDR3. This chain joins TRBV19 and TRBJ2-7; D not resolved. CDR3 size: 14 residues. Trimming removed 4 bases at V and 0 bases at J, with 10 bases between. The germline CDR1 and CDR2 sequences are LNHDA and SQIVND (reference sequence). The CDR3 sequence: CASSRDPSSYEQYF. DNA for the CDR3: TGTGCCAGTAGTAGAGACCCTAGCTCCTACGAGCAGTACTTC.

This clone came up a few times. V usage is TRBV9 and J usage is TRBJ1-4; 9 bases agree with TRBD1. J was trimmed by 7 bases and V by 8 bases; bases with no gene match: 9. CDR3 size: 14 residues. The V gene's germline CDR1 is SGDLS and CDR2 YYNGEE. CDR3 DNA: TGTGCCAGTAATCCGGGACAGGGATTTGAAAAACTGTTTTTT. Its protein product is CASNPGQGFEKLFF.

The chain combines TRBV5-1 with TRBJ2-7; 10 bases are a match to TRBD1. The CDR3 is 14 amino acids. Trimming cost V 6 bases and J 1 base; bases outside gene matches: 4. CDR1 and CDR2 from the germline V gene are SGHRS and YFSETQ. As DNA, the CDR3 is TGCGCCAGCAACGTGGACAGGGGGTCCTACGAGCAGTACTTC. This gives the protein CASNVDRGSYEQYF.

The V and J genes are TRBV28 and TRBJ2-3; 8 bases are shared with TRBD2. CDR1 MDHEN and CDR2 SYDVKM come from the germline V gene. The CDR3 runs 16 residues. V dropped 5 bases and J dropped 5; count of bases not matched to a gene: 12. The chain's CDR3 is CASSLSGSGIQDTQYF. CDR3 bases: TGTGCCAGCAGTCTCTCGGGTAGCGGGATTCAAGATACGCAGTATTTT.

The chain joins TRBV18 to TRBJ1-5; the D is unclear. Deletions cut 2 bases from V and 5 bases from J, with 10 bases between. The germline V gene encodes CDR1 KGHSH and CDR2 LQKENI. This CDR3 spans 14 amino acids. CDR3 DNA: TGTGCCAGCTCACCAATGCGGAGCGATCAGCCCCAGCATTTT. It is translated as CASSPMRSDQPQHF.

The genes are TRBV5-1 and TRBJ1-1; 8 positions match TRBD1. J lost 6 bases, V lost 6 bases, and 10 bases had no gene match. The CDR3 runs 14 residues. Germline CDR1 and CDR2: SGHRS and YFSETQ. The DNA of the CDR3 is TGCGCCAGCACTAAGACAGGGGATCTCTCTGAAGCTTTCTTT. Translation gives CASTKTGDLSEAFF.

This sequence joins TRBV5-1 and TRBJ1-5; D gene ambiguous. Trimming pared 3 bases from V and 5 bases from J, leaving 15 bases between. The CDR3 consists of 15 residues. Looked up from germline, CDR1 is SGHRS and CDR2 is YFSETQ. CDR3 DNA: TGCGCCAGCAGCTGGGGAGGAGGGAGGGATCAGCCCCAGCATTTT. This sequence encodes CASSWGGGRDQPQHF.

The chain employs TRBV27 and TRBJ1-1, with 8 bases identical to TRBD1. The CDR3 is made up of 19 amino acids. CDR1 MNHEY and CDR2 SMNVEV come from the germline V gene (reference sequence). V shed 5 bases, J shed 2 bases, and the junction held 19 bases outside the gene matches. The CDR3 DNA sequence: TGTGCCAGCAGTCTTACCGCTGTCGGACAGGGTGGAGGAAACACTGAAGCTTTCTTT. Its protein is CASSLTAVGQGGGNTEAFF.

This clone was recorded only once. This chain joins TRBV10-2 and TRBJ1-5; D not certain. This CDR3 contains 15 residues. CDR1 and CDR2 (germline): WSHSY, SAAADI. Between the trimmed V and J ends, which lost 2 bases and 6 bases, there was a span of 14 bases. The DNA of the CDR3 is TGCGCCAGCAGTGAGGTGGGTACGGGTAGTCAGCCCCAGCATTTT. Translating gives CASSEVGTGSQPQHF.

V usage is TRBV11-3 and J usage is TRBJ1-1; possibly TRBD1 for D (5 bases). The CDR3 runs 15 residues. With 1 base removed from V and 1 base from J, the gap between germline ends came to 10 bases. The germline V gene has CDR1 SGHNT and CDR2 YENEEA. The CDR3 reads CASSLGQGTNTEAFF. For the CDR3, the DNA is TGTGCCAGCAGCTTAGGGCAGGGCACGAACACTGAAGCTTTCTTT.

CDR3 protein: CASKWTPGKGNQPQHF. The CDR3 nucleotides are TGTGCCAGTAAATGGACTCCCGGAAAAGGCAATCAGCCCCAGCATTTT. The chain couples TRBV19 to TRBJ1-5, with D hard to call. CDR1 LNHDA and CDR2 SQIVND come from the germline V gene (reference sequence). V dropped 7 bases and J dropped 2 bases, with 18 bases sitting between them. This CDR3 is built from 16 residues. Based on the CDR3 plus reference TRBV19 and TRBJ1-5, the full variable domain is DGGITQSPKYLFRKEGQNVTLSCEQNLNHDAMYWYRQDPGQGLRLIYYSQIVNDFQKGDIAEGYSVSREKKESFPLTVTSAQKNPTAFYLCASKWTPGKGNQPQHFGDGTRLSIL.